Here is one T cell receptor beta chain with its context. Its antigen is undetermined. This clone may be a read error of a much larger clone one base away. The data derive from a study of blood T cells in healthy people across ages. Study results and limitations: It was held that diversity estimates obtained from one million T cells represented underestimates.

Sample donors were healthy Caucasian individuals that came from Russia, aged roughly 6 to 95. The study isolated at least 6.5 million PBMCs from each sample. This CDR3 contains 17 residues. Germline CDR1 is LNHNV and CDR2 is YYDKDF (reference sequence). The authors ran a second PCR of roughly 6 to 11 cycles using a sample-barcoded 5' primer and a J-beta primer mix. TCRdb fed the 5' RACE reads into MiXCR, producing one record per CDR3 protein. The table lists 600,000 to 800,000 distinct CDR3 sequences, over 40% of them singletons. The sample taken for sequencing was blood. The origin of this receptor is an elderly woman in good health. The V call is TRBV15, the J call TRBJ2-6, with a tentative D call TRBD1 (5 bases). CDR3 sequence: CVTSRDVNRLRANVLTF. The DNA of the CDR3 is TGTGTCACCAGCAGAGATGTTAACAGGCTCCGAGCCAACGTCCTGACTTTC.